The following is a T cell receptor beta chain sequence with its context. Produced via immunoSEQ multiplex PCR; TCRdb's table is partial and in-frame only. The data hold 200,000 to 250,000 clones, with approximately 85% observed a single time. This record comes from a study of blood T cell repertoires in COVID-19. Germline assignment: CDR1 MNHEY and CDR2 SVGAGI. This CDR3 is 15 amino acids long. V lost 5 bases to trimming and J lost 7 bases; unmatched junction nucleotides: 12. This receptor was taken from a woman aged 45-65 years with active or convalescent COVID-19. The sample comprised peripheral blood. The genes are TRBV6-5 and TRBJ1-2; 8 bases agree with TRBD1. This CDR3 reads CASSRLQGAVSGYTF. CDR3 bases: TGTGCCAGCAGTAGACTCCAGGGGGCAGTGAGTGGCTACACCTTC.